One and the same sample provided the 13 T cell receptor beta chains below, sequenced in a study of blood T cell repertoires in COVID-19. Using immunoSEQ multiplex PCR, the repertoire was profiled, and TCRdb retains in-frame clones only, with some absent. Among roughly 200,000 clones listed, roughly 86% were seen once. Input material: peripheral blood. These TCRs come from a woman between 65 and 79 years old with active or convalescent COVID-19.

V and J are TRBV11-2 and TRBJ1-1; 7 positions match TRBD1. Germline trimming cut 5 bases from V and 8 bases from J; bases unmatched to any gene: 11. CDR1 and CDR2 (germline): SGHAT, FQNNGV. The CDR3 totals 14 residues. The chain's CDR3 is CASSTSPRGTEAFF. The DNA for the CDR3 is TGTGCCAGCAGCACTAGCCCCAGGGGGACGGAAGCTTTCTTT.

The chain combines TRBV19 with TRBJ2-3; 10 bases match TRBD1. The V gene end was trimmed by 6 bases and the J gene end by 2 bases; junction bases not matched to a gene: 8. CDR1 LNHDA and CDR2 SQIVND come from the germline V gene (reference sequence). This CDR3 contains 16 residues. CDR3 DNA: TGTGCCAGTAGGAGGTTGACAGGGGGCTCCACAGATACGCAGTATTTT. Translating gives CASRRLTGGSTDTQYF.

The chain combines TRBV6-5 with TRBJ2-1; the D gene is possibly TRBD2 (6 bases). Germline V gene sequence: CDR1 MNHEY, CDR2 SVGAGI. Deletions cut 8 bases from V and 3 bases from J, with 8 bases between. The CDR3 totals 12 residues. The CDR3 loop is CASYSGYNEQFF. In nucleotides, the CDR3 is TGTGCCAGCTATAGCGGCTACAATGAGCAGTTCTTC.

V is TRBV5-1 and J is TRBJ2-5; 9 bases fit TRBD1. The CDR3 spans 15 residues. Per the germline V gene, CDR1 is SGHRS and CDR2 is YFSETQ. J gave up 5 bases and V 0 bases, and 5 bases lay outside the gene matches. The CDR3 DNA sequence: TGCGCCAGCAGCTTGGACAGGGGGCCCAGGGAGACCCAGTACTTC. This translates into CASSLDRGPRETQYF.

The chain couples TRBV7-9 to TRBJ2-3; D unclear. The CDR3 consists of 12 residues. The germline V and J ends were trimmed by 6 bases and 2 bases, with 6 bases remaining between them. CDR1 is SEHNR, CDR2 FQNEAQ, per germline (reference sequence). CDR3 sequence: CASSYITDTQYF. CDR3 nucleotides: TGTGCCAGCAGTTACATCACAGATACGCAGTATTTT.

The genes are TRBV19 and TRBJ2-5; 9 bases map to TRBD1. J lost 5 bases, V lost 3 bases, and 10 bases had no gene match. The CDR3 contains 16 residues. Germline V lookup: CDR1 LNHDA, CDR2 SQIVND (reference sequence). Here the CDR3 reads CASSMGPTGTGETQYF. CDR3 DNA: TGTGCCAGTAGTATGGGCCCGACAGGGACAGGGGAGACCCAGTACTTC. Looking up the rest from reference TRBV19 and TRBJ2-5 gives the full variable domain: DGGITQSPKYLFRKEGQNVTLSCEQNLNHDAMYWYRQDPGQGLRLIYYSQIVNDFQKGDIAEGYSVSREKKESFPLTVTSAQKNPTAFYLCASSMGPTGTGETQYFGPGTRLLVL.

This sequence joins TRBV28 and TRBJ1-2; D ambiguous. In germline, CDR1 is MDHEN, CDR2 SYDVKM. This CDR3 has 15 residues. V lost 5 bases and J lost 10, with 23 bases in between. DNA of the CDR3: TGTGCCAGCAGTCCGAGGCCTCCTTTACCTATGGCCTACACCTTC. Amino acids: CASSPRPPLPMAYTF.

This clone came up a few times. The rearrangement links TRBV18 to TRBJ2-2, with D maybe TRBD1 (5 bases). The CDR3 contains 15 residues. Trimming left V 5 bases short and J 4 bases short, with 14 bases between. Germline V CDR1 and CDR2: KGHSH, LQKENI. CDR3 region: CASSTGSRSTGELFF. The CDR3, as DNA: TGTGCCAGCTCAACAGGTTCGAGGAGCACCGGGGAGCTGTTTTTT.

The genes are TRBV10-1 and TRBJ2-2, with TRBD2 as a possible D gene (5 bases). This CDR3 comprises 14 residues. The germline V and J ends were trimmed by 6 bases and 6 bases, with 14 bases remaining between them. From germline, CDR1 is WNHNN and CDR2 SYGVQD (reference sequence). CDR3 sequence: CASSPDSRPGELFF. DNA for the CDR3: TGCGCCAGCAGCCCGGACTCCCGGCCCGGGGAGCTGTTTTTT.

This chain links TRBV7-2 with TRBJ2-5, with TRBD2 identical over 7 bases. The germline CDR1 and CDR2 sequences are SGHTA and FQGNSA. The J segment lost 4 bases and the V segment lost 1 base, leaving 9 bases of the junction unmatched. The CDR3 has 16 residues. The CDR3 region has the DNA TGTGCCAGCAGCTTAGGGGCTAGCGGCGAGGGAGAGACCCAGTACTTC. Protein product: CASSLGASGEGETQYF.

CDR3 residues: CASSQQPSGVYNEQFF. The CDR3 bases are TGTGCCAGCAGCCAACAGCCTAGCGGAGTATACAATGAGCAGTTCTTC. The J gene is TRBJ2-1, the V gene TRBV7-3, with 7 bases identical to TRBD2. V was clipped by 5 bases and J by 4 bases; unmatched bases: 11. Germline loops: CDR1 SGHTA, CDR2 FQGTGA. The CDR3 sequence is 16 residues long. The variable domain in full, with the rest retrieved from reference TRBV7-3 and TRBJ2-1, is GAGVSQTPSNKVTEKGKYVELRCDPISGHTALYWYRQSLGQGPEFLIYFQGTGAADDSGLPNDRFFAVRPEGSVSTLKIQRTERGDSAVYLCASSQQPSGVYNEQFFGPGTRLTVL.

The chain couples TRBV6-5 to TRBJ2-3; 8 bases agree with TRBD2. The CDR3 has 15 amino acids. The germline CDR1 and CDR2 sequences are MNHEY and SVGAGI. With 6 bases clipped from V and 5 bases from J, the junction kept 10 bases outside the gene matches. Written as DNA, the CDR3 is TGTGCCAGCAGATCACTAGCGGCCGGGAAAGATACGCAGTATTTT. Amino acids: CASRSLAAGKDTQYF.

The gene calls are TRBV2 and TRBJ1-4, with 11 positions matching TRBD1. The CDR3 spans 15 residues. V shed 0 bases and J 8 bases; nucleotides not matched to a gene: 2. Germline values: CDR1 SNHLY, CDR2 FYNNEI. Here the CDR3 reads CASSEAGQGVEKLFF. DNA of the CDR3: TGTGCCAGCAGTGAAGCGGGACAGGGGGTGGAAAAACTGTTTTTT.